The present entry profiles one T cell receptor (beta chain) with its context. The target antigen is unknown. The sample belongs to a study of post-analysis software for immune sequencing data. Broader study findings: Controls had lower frequencies than patients of roughly five TRBV segments, which included TRBV5-6, TRBV5-1 and TRBV20-1. Compared against controls, patients with multiple sclerosis displayed significantly lower normalized Chao1 diversity.

Unique molecular identifiers were built into the TCR beta cDNA libraries. Via MiXCR, TCRdb re-called the PCR reads, giving one row per CDR3 protein. Here the sample spans about 260,000 distinct CDR3 sequences, about 40% being singletons. CDR1 is SGHTA, CDR2 FQGNSA, per germline. The CDR3 loop spans 18 amino acids. V dropped 5 bases and J dropped 1; count of bases not matched to a gene: 15. What was sequenced was blood. The origin of this receptor is a girl between 10 and 17 years old with multiple sclerosis. The chain recombines TRBV7-2 with TRBJ1-1; 8 bases are shared with TRBD1. CDR3 region: CASSPTRGQGRRNTEAFF. CDR3 in DNA: TGTGCCAGCAGCCCGACCCGAGGACAGGGAAGGAGGAACACTGAAGCTTTCTTT.